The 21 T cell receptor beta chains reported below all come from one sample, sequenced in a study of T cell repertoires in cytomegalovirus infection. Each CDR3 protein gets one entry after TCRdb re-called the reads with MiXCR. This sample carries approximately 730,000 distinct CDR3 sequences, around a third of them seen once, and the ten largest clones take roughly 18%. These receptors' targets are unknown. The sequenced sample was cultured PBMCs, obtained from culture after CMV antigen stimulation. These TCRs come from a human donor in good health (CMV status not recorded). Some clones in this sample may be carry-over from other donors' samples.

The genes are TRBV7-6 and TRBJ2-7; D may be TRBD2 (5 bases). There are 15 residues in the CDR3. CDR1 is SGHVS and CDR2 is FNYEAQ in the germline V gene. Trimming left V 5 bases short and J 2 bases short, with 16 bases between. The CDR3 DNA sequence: TGTGCCAGCAGCACACGGGCCCTCGGGACCTACGAGCAGTACTTC. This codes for CASSTRALGTYEQYF.

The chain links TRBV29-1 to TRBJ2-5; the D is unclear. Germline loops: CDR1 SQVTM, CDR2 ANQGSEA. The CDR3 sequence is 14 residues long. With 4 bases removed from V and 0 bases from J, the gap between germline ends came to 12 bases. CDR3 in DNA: TGCAGCGTTGGTCCGACATTGTACCAAGAGACCCAGTACTTC. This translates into CSVGPTLYQETQYF.

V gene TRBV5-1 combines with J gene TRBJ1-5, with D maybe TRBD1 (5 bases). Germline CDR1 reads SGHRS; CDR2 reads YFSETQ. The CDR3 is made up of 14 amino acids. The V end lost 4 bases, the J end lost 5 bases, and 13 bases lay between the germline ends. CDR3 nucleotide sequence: TGCGCCAGCAGCGAGGGGACCCTCGATCAGCCCCAGCATTTT. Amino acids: CASSEGTLDQPQHF. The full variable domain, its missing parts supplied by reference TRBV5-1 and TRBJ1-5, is KAGVTQTPRYLIKTRGQQVTLSCSPISGHRSVSWYQQTPGQGLQFLFEYFSETQRNKGNFPGRFSGRQFSNSRSEMNVSTLELGDSALYLCASSEGTLDQPQHFGDGTRLSIL.

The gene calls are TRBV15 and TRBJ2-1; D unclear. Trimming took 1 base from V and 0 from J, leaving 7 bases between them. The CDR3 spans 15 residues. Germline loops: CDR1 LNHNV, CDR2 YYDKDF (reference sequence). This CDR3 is CATSRGAPSYNEQFF. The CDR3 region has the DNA TGTGCCACCAGCAGAGGTGCACCCTCCTACAATGAGCAGTTCTTC.

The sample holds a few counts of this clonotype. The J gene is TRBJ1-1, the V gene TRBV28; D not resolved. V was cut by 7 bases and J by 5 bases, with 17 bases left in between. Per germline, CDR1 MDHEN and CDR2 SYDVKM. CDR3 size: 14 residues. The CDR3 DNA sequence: TGTGCCAGCACAAAAGGAGGTGTACCGACTGAAGCTTTCTTT. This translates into CASTKGGVPTEAFF.

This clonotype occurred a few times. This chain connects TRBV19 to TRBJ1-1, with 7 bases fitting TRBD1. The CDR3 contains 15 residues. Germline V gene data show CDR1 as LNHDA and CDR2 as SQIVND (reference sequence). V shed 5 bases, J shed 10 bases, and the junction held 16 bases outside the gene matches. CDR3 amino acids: CASSPRTEGAVRAFF. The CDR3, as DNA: TGTGCCAGTAGTCCCCGTACCGAGGGGGCCGTGAGAGCTTTCTTT. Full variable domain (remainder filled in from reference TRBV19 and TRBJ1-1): DGGITQSPKYLFRKEGQNVTLSCEQNLNHDAMYWYRQDPGQGLRLIYYSQIVNDFQKGDIAEGYSVSREKKESFPLTVTSAQKNPTAFYLCASSPRTEGAVRAFFGQGTRLTVV.

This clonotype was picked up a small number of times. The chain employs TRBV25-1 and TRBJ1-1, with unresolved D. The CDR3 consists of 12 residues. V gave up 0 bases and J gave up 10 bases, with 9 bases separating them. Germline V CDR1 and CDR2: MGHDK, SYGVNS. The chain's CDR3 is CASSEYYSGAFF. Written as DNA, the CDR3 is TGTGCCAGCAGTGAATACTACAGTGGAGCTTTCTTT.

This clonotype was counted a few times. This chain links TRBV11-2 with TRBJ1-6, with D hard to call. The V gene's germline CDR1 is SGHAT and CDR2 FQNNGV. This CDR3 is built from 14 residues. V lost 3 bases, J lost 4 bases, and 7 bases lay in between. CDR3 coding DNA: TGTGCCAGCAGCTTGACCATTTATAATTCACCCCTCCACTTT. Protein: CASSLTIYNSPLHF.

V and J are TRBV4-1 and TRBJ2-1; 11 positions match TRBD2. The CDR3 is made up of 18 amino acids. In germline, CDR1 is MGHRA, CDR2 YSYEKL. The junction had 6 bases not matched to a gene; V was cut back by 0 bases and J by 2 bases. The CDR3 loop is CASSQDPGTSGTYNEQFF. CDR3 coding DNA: TGCGCCAGCAGCCAAGATCCCGGGACTAGCGGCACCTACAATGAGCAGTTCTTC.

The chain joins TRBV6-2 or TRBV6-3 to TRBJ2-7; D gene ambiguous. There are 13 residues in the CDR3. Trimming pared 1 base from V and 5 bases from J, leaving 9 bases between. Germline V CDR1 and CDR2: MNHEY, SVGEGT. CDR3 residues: CASSYFRGDEQYF. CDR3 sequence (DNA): TGTGCCAGCAGTTACTTTAGAGGCGACGAGCAGTACTTC.

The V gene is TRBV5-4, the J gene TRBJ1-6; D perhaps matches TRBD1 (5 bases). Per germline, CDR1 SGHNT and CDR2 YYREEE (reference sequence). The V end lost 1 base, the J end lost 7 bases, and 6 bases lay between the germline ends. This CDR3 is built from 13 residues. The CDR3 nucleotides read TGTGCCAGCAGCTTGTGGGGCAATTCACCCCTCCACTTT. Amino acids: CASSLWGNSPLHF. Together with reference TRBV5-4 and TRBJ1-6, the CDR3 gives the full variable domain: ETGVTQSPTHLIKTRGQQVTLRCSSQSGHNTVSWYQQALGQGPQFIFQYYREEENGRGNFPPRFSGLQFPNYSSELNVNALELDDSALYLCASSLWGNSPLHFGNGTRLTVT.

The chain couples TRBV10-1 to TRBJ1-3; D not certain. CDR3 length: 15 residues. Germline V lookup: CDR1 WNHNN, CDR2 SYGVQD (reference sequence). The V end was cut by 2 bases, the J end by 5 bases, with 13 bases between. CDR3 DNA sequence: TGCGCCAGCAGTGAGAGGTCAGGAAAACGAAACACCATATATTTT. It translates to CASSERSGKRNTIYF.

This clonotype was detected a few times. The CDR3 here is CASSYISGGTDTQYF. CDR3 nucleotides: TGTGCCAGCTCGTACATTAGCGGGGGCACAGATACGCAGTATTTT. The J gene is TRBJ2-3, the V gene TRBV18; 8 bases match TRBD2. From germline, CDR1 is KGHSH and CDR2 LQKENI. The CDR3 is 15 amino acids. J gave up 1 base and V 6 bases, and 6 bases lay outside the gene matches.

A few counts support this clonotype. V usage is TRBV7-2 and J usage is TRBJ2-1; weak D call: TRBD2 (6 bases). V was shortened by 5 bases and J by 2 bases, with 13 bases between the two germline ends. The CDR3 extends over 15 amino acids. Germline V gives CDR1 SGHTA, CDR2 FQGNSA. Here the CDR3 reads CASSPTSYAYNEQFF. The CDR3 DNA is TGTGCCAGCAGCCCGACTAGTTACGCCTACAATGAGCAGTTCTTC.

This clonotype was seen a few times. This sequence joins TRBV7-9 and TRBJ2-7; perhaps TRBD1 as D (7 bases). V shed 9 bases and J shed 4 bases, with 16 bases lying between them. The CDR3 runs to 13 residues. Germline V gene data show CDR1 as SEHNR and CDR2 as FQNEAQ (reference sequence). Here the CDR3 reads CASSGGTAYEQYF. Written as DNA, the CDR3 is TGTGCCAGTAGTGGGGGGACAGCTTACGAGCAGTACTTC.

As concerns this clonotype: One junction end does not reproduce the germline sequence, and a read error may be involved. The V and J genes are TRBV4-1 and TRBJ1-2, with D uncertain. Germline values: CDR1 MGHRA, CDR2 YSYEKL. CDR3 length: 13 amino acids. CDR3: CASSQEWAGQRAF. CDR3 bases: TGCGCCAGCAGCCAAGAATGGGCGGGTCAGAGAGCTTTC.

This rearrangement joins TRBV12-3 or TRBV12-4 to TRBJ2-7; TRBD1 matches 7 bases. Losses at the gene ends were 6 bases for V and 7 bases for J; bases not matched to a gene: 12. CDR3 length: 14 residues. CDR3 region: CASRKRGRQLEQYF. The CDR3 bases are TGTGCCAGCAGAAAAAGGGGGCGACAACTGGAGCAGTACTTC.

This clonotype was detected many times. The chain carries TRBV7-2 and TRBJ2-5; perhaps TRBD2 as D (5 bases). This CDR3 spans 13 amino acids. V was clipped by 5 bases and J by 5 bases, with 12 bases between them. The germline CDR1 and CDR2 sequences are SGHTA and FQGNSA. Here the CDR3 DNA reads TGTGCCAGCAGCACGCGGGCCGCGGAGACCCAGTACTTC. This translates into CASSTRAAETQYF.

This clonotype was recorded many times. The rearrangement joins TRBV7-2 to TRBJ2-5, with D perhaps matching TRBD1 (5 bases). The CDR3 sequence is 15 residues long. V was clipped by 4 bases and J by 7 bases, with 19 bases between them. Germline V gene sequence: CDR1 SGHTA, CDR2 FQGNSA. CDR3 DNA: TGTGCCAGCAGCTCCATGGCCGCTTTGGGGCCGACCCAGTACTTC. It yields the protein CASSSMAALGPTQYF. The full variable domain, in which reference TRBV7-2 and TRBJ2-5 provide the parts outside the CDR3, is GAGVSQSPSNKVTEKGKDVELRCDPISGHTALYWYRQSLGQGLEFLIYFQGNSAPDKSGLPSDRFSAERTGGSVSTLTIQRTQQEDSAVYLCASSSMAALGPTQYFGPGTRLLVL.

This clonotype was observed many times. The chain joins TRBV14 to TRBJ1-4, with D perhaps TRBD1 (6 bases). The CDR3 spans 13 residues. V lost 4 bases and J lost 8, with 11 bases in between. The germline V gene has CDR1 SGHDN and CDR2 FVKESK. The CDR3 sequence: CASSRGGEEKLFF. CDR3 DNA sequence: TGTGCCAGCAGCCGGGGGGGCGAGGAAAAACTGTTTTTT.

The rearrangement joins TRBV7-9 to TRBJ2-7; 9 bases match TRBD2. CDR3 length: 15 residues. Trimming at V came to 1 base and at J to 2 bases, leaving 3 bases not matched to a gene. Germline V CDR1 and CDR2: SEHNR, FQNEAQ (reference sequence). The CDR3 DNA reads TGTGCCAGCAGCTTAGAGACTAGCGGTCCCTACGAGCAGTACTTC. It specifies CASSLETSGPYEQYF.